The 8 T cell receptor beta chains in this list originate from one sample, sequenced in a study of blood T cell repertoires in COVID-19. Clones were sequenced by immunoSEQ multiplex PCR, and TCRdb holds only the in-frame ones, with some missing. The sample includes 200,000 to 250,000 clones, about 90% seen only once; the top ten take about 3%. Sequences were obtained from peripheral blood. Receptors originate from a woman aged 25 to 39 who had recovered from COVID-19.

This clone came up a few times. V and J are TRBV6-2 or TRBV6-3 and TRBJ1-3; unclear D gene. The germline V gene has CDR1 MNHEY and CDR2 SVGEGT. This CDR3 has 17 amino acids. V gave up 6 bases and J gave up 0 bases, with 18 bases separating them. The DNA of the CDR3 is TGTGCCAGCAGCACCTGGAGCCGGATAAGCTCTGGAAACACCATATATTTT. Protein sequence: CASSTWSRISSGNTIYF.

CDR3 loop: CASSAGQQNTEAFF. The CDR3 nucleotides are TGTGCCAGCAGCGCAGGACAGCAGAACACTGAAGCTTTCTTT. The chain has TRBV4-2 and TRBJ1-1; maybe TRBD1 (6 bases). CDR1 LGHNA and CDR2 YNFKEQ come from the germline V gene. Trimming took off 5 bases at V and 1 base at J, with 11 bases between the two ends. This CDR3 has 14 residues.

This clone was detected only a few times. V and J are TRBV5-1 and TRBJ2-7, with 8 bases aligning to TRBD2. The CDR3 runs 16 residues. Trimming removed 4 bases from V and 3 bases from J; junction bases left unmatched: 12. CDR1 and CDR2 from the germline V gene are SGHRS and YFSETQ. The CDR3 loop reads CASSPGGTNSYYEQYF. The CDR3 region has the DNA TGCGCCAGCAGCCCGGGGGGGACTAACAGCTACTACGAGCAGTACTTC.

This clone was counted a few times. The V call is TRBV2, the J call TRBJ1-6, with D possibly being TRBD1 (5 bases). CDR1 is SNHLY and CDR2 is FYNNEI in the germline V gene. This CDR3 is built from 14 residues. The germline V and J ends were trimmed by 5 bases and 6 bases, with 11 bases remaining between them. The CDR3 reads CASSYSGSNSPLHF. CDR3 DNA: TGTGCCAGCAGTTACTCAGGGTCTAATTCACCCCTCCACTTT.

V and J are TRBV4-1 and TRBJ2-2, with D perhaps matching TRBD2 (7 bases). Germline CDR1 MGHRA, CDR2 YSYEKL. The germline V and J ends were trimmed by 3 bases and 1 base, with 21 bases remaining between them. This CDR3 region has 19 residues. CDR3 loop: CASSHPSEGGALNTGELFF. DNA for the CDR3: TGCGCCAGCAGCCACCCCTCAGAGGGGGGGGCCCTGAACACCGGGGAGCTGTTTTTT.

This rearrangement joins TRBV7-3 to TRBJ2-1, with D maybe TRBD1 (6 bases). Trimming shortened V by 5 bases and J by 5 bases, and 13 bases separated the two germline ends. Germline CDR1 SGHTA, CDR2 FQGTGA. The CDR3 sequence is 14 residues long. The CDR3 protein is CASSRRGGNNEQFF. The CDR3 coding sequence is TGTGCCAGCAGCCGCCGAGGGGGTAACAATGAGCAGTTCTTC.

The V call is TRBV7-9, the J call TRBJ2-1; TRBD2 matches at 9 bases. CDR3 size: 14 residues. Germline CDR1 SEHNR, CDR2 FQNEAQ (reference sequence). The trim removed 6 bases at V and 7 bases at J, leaving 7 bases unmatched. CDR3 sequence (DNA): TGTGCCAGCAGTGGAGCGGGGGGTAGAAATGAGCAGTTCTTC. It yields the protein CASSGAGGRNEQFF.

This clone came up a few times. The chain combines TRBV9 with TRBJ2-5; D uncertain. CDR1 is SGDLS, CDR2 YYNGEE, per germline. V lost 2 bases, J lost 4 bases, and 12 bases lay in between. The length of the CDR3 is 14 residues. CDR3 sequence reads: CASSVERLRETQYF. The CDR3 DNA reads TGTGCCAGCAGCGTCGAGAGACTGAGAGAGACCCAGTACTTC.